Below, 15 T cell receptor beta chains from the same sample are listed, as sequenced in a study of response to subunit inactivated influenza vaccine. MiXCR was run by TCRdb on the RT-PCR reads, yielding one entry per CDR3 protein. The sample includes about 520,000 distinct CDR3 sequences, 11% seen only once; the top ten take 10% to 15%. Sequenced here: PBMCs from blood, sampled 35 to 45 days after vaccination. These receptors were collected from a man aged 45 to 65 who received an inactivated influenza vaccine.

This clonotype was seen repeatedly, ten times or more. V and J are TRBV14 and TRBJ2-1; 8 bases line up with TRBD2. J was trimmed by 4 bases and V by 1 base; bases with no gene match: 6. The CDR3 spans 16 residues. Germline CDR1 and CDR2: SGHDN and FVKESK. The CDR3 nucleotides are TGTGCCAGCAGCCAAGTAGCGGGGAGCCAGTACAATGAGCAGTTCTTC. Amino acids: CASSQVAGSQYNEQFF.

This clonotype was seen ten or more times. The chain has TRBV4-1 and TRBJ2-7, with 7 positions matching TRBD2. V lost 1 base, J lost 5 bases, and 8 bases stayed unmatched. This CDR3 is built from 15 residues. Germline CDR1 is MGHRA and CDR2 is YSYEKL. CDR3: CASSQGSPSGDEQYF. The CDR3 nucleotides read TGCGCCAGCAGCCAAGGATCGCCTAGCGGAGACGAGCAGTACTTC.

This clonotype was detected only a few times. This chain connects TRBV12-3 or TRBV12-4 to TRBJ2-3, with no clear D. This CDR3 spans 11 amino acids. Trimming pared 7 bases from V and 4 bases from J, leaving 6 bases between. In DNA, the CDR3 is TGTGCCAGCACCGCGGCAGATACGCAGTATTTT. It codes for CASTAADTQYF.

This clonotype came up a few times. V usage is TRBV5-1 and J usage is TRBJ2-4; D might be TRBD1 (6 bases). The CDR3 extends over 15 amino acids. Germline CDR1 is SGHRS and CDR2 is YFSETQ. V gave up 1 base and J gave up 3 bases, with 11 bases separating them. CDR3 bases: TGCGCCAGCAGCTTGCAGTGGACAGACAAAAACATTCAGTACTTC. This sequence encodes CASSLQWTDKNIQYF.

This clonotype was detected ten times or more. The rearrangement links TRBV7-2 to TRBJ1-6; D not certain. Germline lookup yields CDR1 SGHTA and CDR2 FQGNSA. V was shortened by 5 bases and J by 0 bases, with 2 bases between the two germline ends. This CDR3 has 13 residues. DNA for the CDR3: TGTGCCAGCAGCCCCTCCTATAATTCACCCCTCCACTTT. Translation: CASSPSYNSPLHF.

This clonotype was detected a few times. The rearrangement links TRBV7-9 to TRBJ2-5; D is unclear. Between the trimmed V and J ends, which lost 5 bases and 5 bases, there was a span of 15 bases. The CDR3 consists of 14 residues. The germline V gene encodes CDR1 SEHNR and CDR2 FQNEAQ (reference sequence). The CDR3 bases are TGTGCCAGCAGCCCGCTACTTATCCAGGAGACCCAGTACTTC. As protein: CASSPLLIQETQYF.

A few counts support this clonotype. The chain carries TRBV12-3 or TRBV12-4 and TRBJ2-2; TRBD2 is a possible D gene (6 bases). V lost 3 bases and J lost 0, with 11 bases in between. The CDR3 contains 16 residues. The CDR3 sequence: CASSLFTSSNTGELFF. CDR3 DNA sequence: TGTGCCAGCAGTTTGTTCACTAGCTCGAACACCGGGGAGCTGTTTTTT.

CDR3 region: CSVRDVTYNEQFF. CDR3 sequence (DNA): TGCAGCGTCCGGGACGTCACCTACAATGAGCAGTTCTTC. The chain couples TRBV29-1 to TRBJ2-1, with D possibly called TRBD1 or TRBD2 (5 bases each). CDR3 length: 13 residues. Germline V gene lookup returns CDR1 SQVTM and CDR2 ANQGSEA. V lost 6 bases and J 2 bases, leaving 11 bases between the germline ends.

This clonotype was observed a handful of times. The rearrangement uses TRBV28 and TRBJ2-5; TRBD2 agrees at 7 bases. Germline V lookup: CDR1 MDHEN, CDR2 SYDVKM. The CDR3 spans 17 residues. V shed 4 bases, J shed 4 bases, and the junction held 15 bases outside the gene matches. Written as DNA, the CDR3 is TGTGCCAGCAGTTATTTAGGAGCGGGGTCGCCCCGAGAGACCCAGTACTTC. Amino acids: CASSYLGAGSPRETQYF. The whole variable domain, remainder taken from reference TRBV28 and TRBJ2-5, is DVKVTQSSRYLVKRTGEKVFLECVQDMDHENMFWYRQDPGLGLRLIYFSYDVKMKEKGDIPEGYSVSREKKERFSLILESASTNQTSMYLCASSYLGAGSPRETQYFGPGTRLLVL.

The V call is TRBV9, the J call TRBJ2-5; D is uncertain. Per germline, CDR1 SGDLS and CDR2 YYNGEE. CDR3 length: 13 amino acids. The germline V and J ends were trimmed by 4 bases and 7 bases, with 14 bases remaining between them. This chain's CDR3 is CASSTRTMGTQYF. In DNA form, the CDR3 reads TGTGCCAGCAGCACCCGGACCATGGGGACCCAGTACTTC.

This clonotype was counted between two and nine times. J is TRBJ1-1 and V is TRBV7-9, with D perhaps matching TRBD1 (6 bases). The CDR3 extends over 16 amino acids. The V gene's germline CDR1 is SEHNR and CDR2 FQNEAQ (reference sequence). V lost 4 bases and J 5 bases, leaving 20 bases between the germline ends. This CDR3 is CASSSRRGPKGTEAFF. In nucleotides, the CDR3 is TGTGCCAGCAGCTCCCGGCGGGGGCCGAAAGGAACTGAAGCTTTCTTT.

The chain carries TRBV7-2 and TRBJ2-3; 8 bases line up with TRBD2. There are 16 residues in the CDR3. The V gene's germline CDR1 is SGHTA and CDR2 FQGNSA. V trimming: 3 bases; J trimming: 5 bases; junction bases outside the gene matches: 10. The CDR3 sequence is CASSFRIAGTRDTQYF. The CDR3 DNA reads as TGTGCCAGCAGCTTCCGGATAGCGGGGACGCGAGATACGCAGTATTTT.

This clonotype was observed a handful of times. This rearrangement joins TRBV10-3 to TRBJ1-1; 10 nucleotides agree with TRBD1. Germline V gene sequence: CDR1 ENHRY, CDR2 SYGVKD. V trimming: 5 bases; J trimming: 4 bases; junction bases outside the gene matches: 10. The CDR3 length is 16 residues. This chain's CDR3 is CAISRQGARRGTEAFF. CDR3 DNA: TGTGCCATCAGTAGACAGGGGGCGCGAAGGGGCACTGAAGCTTTCTTT.

The rearrangement joins TRBV20-1 to TRBJ1-2; the match to TRBD1 covers 7 bases. Per the germline V gene, CDR1 is DFQATT and CDR2 is SNEGSKA (reference sequence). The CDR3 covers 18 residues. The J segment lost 4 bases and the V segment lost 0 bases, leaving 17 bases of the junction unmatched. The CDR3 DNA sequence: TGCAGTGCTAGAGATTTTGGCGTTGGAAGGGGGCTTGGCTATGGCTACACCTTC. Translated: CSARDFGVGRGLGYGYTF.

The V gene is TRBV12-3 or TRBV12-4, the J gene TRBJ2-1; D is uncertain. The V gene lost 5 bases and the J gene lost 7 bases, with 9 bases spanning the gap. CDR3 length: 12 residues. Here the CDR3 DNA reads TGTGCCAGCAGTACGCGCCGGAATGAGCAGTTCTTC. It specifies CASSTRRNEQFF.